These 21 T cell receptor beta chains share one sample of origin, sequenced in a study of blood T cell repertoires in COVID-19. Generated by immunoSEQ multiplex PCR, the TCRdb table keeps only in-frame clones and is missing some. The sample yields about 71,000 clones, roughly 85% seen once. Material: peripheral blood. The receptor source for this set is a man aged 30 to 39 with acute or convalescent COVID-19.

The gene calls are TRBV5-1 and TRBJ2-1, with 7 bases aligning to TRBD2. Germline V gene data show CDR1 as SGHRS and CDR2 as YFSETQ. The V and J ends lost 6 bases and 2 bases, in that order; junction bases with no gene match: 8. The CDR3 is 15 residues long. CDR3: CASTASGKTYNEQFF. CDR3 DNA: TGCGCCAGCACCGCCAGCGGGAAAACCTACAATGAGCAGTTCTTC.

This clone has just one count. The chain combines TRBV19 with TRBJ2-7; 8 nucleotides align to TRBD2. Looked up from germline, CDR1 is LNHDA and CDR2 is SQIVND (reference sequence). There are 14 residues in the CDR3. Trimming removed 6 bases from V and 4 bases from J; junction bases left unmatched: 8. The CDR3 here is CASSPGLDEYEQYF. The CDR3 DNA follows: TGTGCCAGTAGCCCGGGACTAGACGAATACGAGCAGTACTTC. The whole variable domain, filled in from reference TRBV19 and TRBJ2-7, reads DGGITQSPKYLFRKEGQNVTLSCEQNLNHDAMYWYRQDPGQGLRLIYYSQIVNDFQKGDIAEGYSVSREKKESFPLTVTSAQKNPTAFYLCASSPGLDEYEQYFGPGTRLTVT.

The V and J genes are TRBV7-2 and TRBJ1-3; tentative D call: TRBD1 (6 bases). V was shortened by 1 base and J by 6 bases, with 10 bases between the two germline ends. Germline CDR1 is SGHTA and CDR2 is FQGNSA. This CDR3 has 14 amino acids. DNA of the CDR3: TGTGCCAGCAGCTTAGATACAGGGATAAACACCATATATTTT. Protein product: CASSLDTGINTIYF.

The V call is TRBV11-2, the J call TRBJ2-3; TRBD2 is a possible D gene (5 bases). The CDR3 totals 15 residues. Germline assignment: CDR1 SGHAT and CDR2 FQNNGV. Trimming pared 2 bases from V and 0 bases from J, leaving 9 bases between. The chain's CDR3 is CASSLWRTSTDTQYF. CDR3 bases: TGTGCCAGCAGCTTATGGAGGACTAGCACAGATACGCAGTATTTT.

This clone was detected once. The gene calls are TRBV11-3 and TRBJ2-6, with 9 bases that match TRBD1. The CDR3 is 17 amino acids. V was clipped by 5 bases and J by 2 bases; unmatched bases: 7. Germline CDR1 and CDR2: SGHNT and YENEEA. The CDR3 loop is CASSPGQGSPGANVLTF. The CDR3 bases are TGTGCCAGCAGCCCCGGACAGGGGAGCCCTGGGGCCAACGTCCTGACTTTC.

The chain carries TRBV6-5 and TRBJ1-2; D may be TRBD1 (5 bases). Trimming left V 0 bases short and J 4 bases short, with 12 bases between. Germline V gene lookup returns CDR1 MNHEY and CDR2 SVGAGI. The CDR3 is 15 amino acids. The CDR3 region has the DNA TGTGCCAGCAGTTACTCGACGGGGGATGGCTATGGCTACACCTTC. Residues: CASSYSTGDGYGYTF.

The chain is built from TRBV30 and TRBJ2-1; TRBD2 aligns across 11 bases. Germline trimming cut 5 bases from V and 2 bases from J; bases unmatched to any gene: 8. Germline CDR1 and CDR2: GTSNPN and SVGIG (reference sequence). The CDR3 is made up of 16 amino acids. CDR3 nucleotide sequence: TGTGCCTGGGGGTTAGGACTAGCGGGCGCCTACAATGAGCAGTTCTTC. Amino acid sequence: CAWGLGLAGAYNEQFF.

The CDR3 region is CASSPNSYEQYF. The CDR3 coding sequence is TGTGCCAGCAGCCCCAATTCCTACGAGCAGTACTTC. This chain links TRBV12-3 or TRBV12-4 with TRBJ2-7; D call uncertain. V lost 6 bases and J lost 1, with 7 bases in between. The CDR3 extends over 12 amino acids.

The DNA of the CDR3 is TGTGCCAGCAGTTCAGGGTACGGGCAGCCCCAGCATTTT. The encoded protein is CASSSGYGQPQHF. The chain couples TRBV6-4 to TRBJ1-5; possible D gene TRBD1, 5 bases. With 5 bases removed from V and 7 bases from J, the gap between germline ends came to 12 bases. This CDR3 comprises 13 residues. The germline gives CDR1 MRHNA, CDR2 SNTAGT.

V usage is TRBV7-9 and J usage is TRBJ2-2; 8 nucleotides match TRBD2. This CDR3 contains 18 residues. The germline V gene encodes CDR1 SEHNR and CDR2 FQNEAQ (reference sequence). J gave up 2 bases and V 0 bases, and 8 bases lay outside the gene matches. DNA of the CDR3: TGTGCCAGCAGCTTAGCGATAAGAGCGGGGGTAAACACCGGGGAGCTGTTTTTT. This sequence encodes CASSLAIRAGVNTGELFF.

This chain links TRBV30 with TRBJ1-5; D uncertain. The CDR3 covers 13 residues. Germline CDR1 and CDR2: GTSNPN and SVGIG (reference sequence). The V end was cut by 2 bases, the J end by 0 bases, with 5 bases between. CDR3 nucleotide sequence: TGTGCCTGGAGTTCAGGTAGCAATCAGCCCCAGCATTTT. Protein sequence: CAWSSGSNQPQHF.

The chain recombines TRBV21-1 with TRBJ1-5; the listed D gene, TRBD1, was not tested against the DNA. TRBV21-1 counts as a pseudogene. The CDR3 runs 15 residues. CDR3 region: CASSKGGTVNQPQHF. The CDR3 DNA reads as TGTGCCAGCAGCAAAGGGGGGACAGTCAATCAGCCCCAGCATTTT.

This chain joins TRBV9 and TRBJ2-2; 8 bases agree with TRBD2. This CDR3 spans 15 amino acids. Germline V gives CDR1 SGDLS, CDR2 YYNGEE. Losses at the gene ends were 3 bases for V and 4 bases for J; bases not matched to a gene: 5. CDR3 residues: CASSGGGGSTGELFF. Written as DNA, the CDR3 is TGTGCCAGCAGCGGGGGCGGGGGGAGCACCGGGGAGCTGTTTTTT.

The V call is TRBV7-2, the J call TRBJ2-7; 9 bases are a match to TRBD2. The CDR3 contains 15 residues. In germline, CDR1 is SGHTA, CDR2 FQGNSA. Losses at the gene ends were 1 base for V and 7 bases for J; bases not matched to a gene: 8. CDR3 in amino acids: CASSLGRGGWYEQYV. CDR3 coding DNA: TGTGCCAGCAGCTTAGGGCGGGGGGGCTGGTATGAGCAGTACGTC.

This clone has more than one count but fewer than ten. The rearrangement links TRBV7-2 to TRBJ2-1; 8 bases line up with TRBD1. Germline V CDR1 and CDR2: SGHTA, FQGNSA. V shed 5 bases, J shed 3 bases, and the junction held 6 bases outside the gene matches. The CDR3 covers 15 residues. The DNA of the CDR3 is TGTGCCAGCAGCCTTAGGACAGGGTACTACAATGAGCAGTTCTTC. This encodes CASSLRTGYYNEQFF.

The chain uses TRBV5-5 and TRBJ1-1; D gene unclear. This CDR3 has 14 amino acids. Germline V gene lookup returns CDR1 SGHKS and CDR2 YYEKEE (reference sequence). V gave up 0 bases and J gave up 1 base, with 7 bases separating them. CDR3 nucleotides: TGTGCCAGCAGCTTGGGGGCCAAGAACACTGAAGCTTTCTTT. Translation: CASSLGAKNTEAFF.

The chain joins TRBV14 to TRBJ1-2, with 7 bases that match TRBD1. Germline CDR1 and CDR2: SGHDN and FVKESK. Germline trimming cut 3 bases from V and 2 bases from J; bases unmatched to any gene: 0. The length of the CDR3 is 13 residues. The CDR3 bases are TGTGCCAGCAGCCAGGGACAGAACTATGGCTACACCTTC. It is translated as CASSQGQNYGYTF.

This chain uses TRBV2 with TRBJ1-1, with a possible D match to TRBD1 (6 bases). The CDR3 is 13 amino acids. Germline V gives CDR1 SNHLY, CDR2 FYNNEI. Deletions cut 7 bases from V and 3 bases from J, with 12 bases between. CDR3 in amino acids: CASITGTYTEAFF. Here the CDR3 DNA reads TGTGCCAGCATTACAGGGACGTACACTGAAGCTTTCTTT.

In its sample, this clone was seen once. The chain joins TRBV9 to TRBJ1-4; 8 bases are a match to TRBD1. CDR1 SGDLS and CDR2 YYNGEE come from the germline V gene. This CDR3 contains 14 residues. With V trimmed by 4 bases and J by 7 bases, 6 bases remained unmatched. CDR3 protein: CASSPGGGGEKLFF. Here the CDR3 DNA reads TGTGCCAGCAGCCCAGGGGGCGGGGGTGAAAAACTGTTTTTT.

This clone was seen only a few times. In DNA form, the CDR3 reads TGTGCCAGCAGCTCGCTAGCTGGTGGCGAGCAGTACTTC. Its translation is CASSSLAGGEQYF. The rearrangement uses TRBV11-3 and TRBJ2-7; D perhaps matches TRBD2 (5 bases). V was clipped by 4 bases and J by 6 bases, with 13 bases between them. The CDR3 totals 13 residues. Per germline, CDR1 SGHNT and CDR2 YENEEA.

V usage is TRBV5-1 and J usage is TRBJ1-1; D is perhaps TRBD1 (6 bases). The CDR3 totals 16 residues. V lost 3 bases and J 5 bases, leaving 20 bases between the germline ends. Looked up from germline, CDR1 is SGHRS and CDR2 is YFSETQ. The CDR3 nucleotides are TGCGCCAGCAGCTCCAGTGGGGGGGCATGGCGGACTGAAGCTTTCTTT. Protein sequence: CASSSSGGAWRTEAFF. Full variable domain (missing parts from reference TRBV5-1 and TRBJ1-1): KAGVTQTPRYLIKTRGQQVTLSCSPISGHRSVSWYQQTPGQGLQFLFEYFSETQRNKGNFPGRFSGRQFSNSRSEMNVSTLELGDSALYLCASSSSGGAWRTEAFFGQGTRLTVV.